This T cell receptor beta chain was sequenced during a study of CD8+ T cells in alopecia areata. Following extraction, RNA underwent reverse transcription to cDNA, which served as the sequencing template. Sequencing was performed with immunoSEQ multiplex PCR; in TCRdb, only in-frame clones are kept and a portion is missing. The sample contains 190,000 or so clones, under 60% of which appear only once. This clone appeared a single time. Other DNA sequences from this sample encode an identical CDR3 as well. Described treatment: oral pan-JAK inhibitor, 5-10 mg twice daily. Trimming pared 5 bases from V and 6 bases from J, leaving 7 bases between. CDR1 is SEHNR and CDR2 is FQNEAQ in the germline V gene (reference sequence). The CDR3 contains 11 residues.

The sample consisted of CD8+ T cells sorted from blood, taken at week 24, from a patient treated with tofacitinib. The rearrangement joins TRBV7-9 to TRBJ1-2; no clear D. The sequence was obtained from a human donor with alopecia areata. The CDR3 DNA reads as TGTGCCAGCAGCCTCGGGGATGGCTACACCTTC. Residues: CASSLGDGYTF.